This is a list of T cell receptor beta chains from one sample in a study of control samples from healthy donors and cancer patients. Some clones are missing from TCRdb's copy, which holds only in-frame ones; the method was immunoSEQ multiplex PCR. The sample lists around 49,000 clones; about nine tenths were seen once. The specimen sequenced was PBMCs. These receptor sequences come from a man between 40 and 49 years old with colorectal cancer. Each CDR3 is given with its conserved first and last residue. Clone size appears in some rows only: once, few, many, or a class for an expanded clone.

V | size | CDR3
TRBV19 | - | CASTLGQGAHQPQHF
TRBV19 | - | CASSIGGVPRARSQHF
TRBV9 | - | CASTYRTSQSEQFF
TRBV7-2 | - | CASSLDGGRSVEQFF
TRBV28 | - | CASSSPDSYEQYF
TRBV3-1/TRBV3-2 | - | CASSQDWGGETQYF
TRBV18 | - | CASSPGQGTEAFF
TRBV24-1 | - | CATTNSYNEQFF
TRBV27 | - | CASSFTRGRVTEAFF
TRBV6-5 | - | CASSYSSSLNEQFF
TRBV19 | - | CASRRQGGTEAFF
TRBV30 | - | CAARTINTGELFF
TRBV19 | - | CASSIGLSGRQPQHF
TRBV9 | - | CASSWGGTDTQYF
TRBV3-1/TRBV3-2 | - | CASSQETGEQYF
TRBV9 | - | CASSAEEGTSSSYEQYF
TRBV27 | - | CASSPLAGDQPQHF
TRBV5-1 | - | CASSLAGRDNEQFF
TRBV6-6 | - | CASSYRQVVHPPLHF
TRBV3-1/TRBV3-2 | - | CASSRQRGQGNTEAFF
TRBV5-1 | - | CASSLGVSGTSYNEQFF
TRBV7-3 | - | CASSSDGALQGQFF
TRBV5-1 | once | CASSESQETQYF
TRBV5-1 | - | CASSPQVGSDEQYF
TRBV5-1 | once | CASSLEQGGQPQHF
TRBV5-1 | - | CASSGFGQPNTEAFF